This T cell receptor beta chain was recovered during a study of identical twins. V lost 1 base to trimming and J lost 7 bases; unmatched junction nucleotides: 6. CDR3 size: 15 residues. Germline CDR1 reads SGHRS; CDR2 reads YFSETQ. Notes on the study in general: Recombination models fit unrelated individuals' TCR alpha sharing but underestimated twins'. Out-of-frame beta chain sequences displayed weaker excess sharing between twins.

Unique molecular identifiers were in the cDNA, with template-switch universal primer binding. TCRdb used MiXCR to reprocess the 5' RACE reads, holding one entry per CDR3 protein. This sample has under 350,000 distinct CDR3 sequences, with around 9.7% found just once. Of note for this clonotype: Its antigen is not known.

These records were also assigned to another study, of yellow fever vaccine responses in identical twins. That source adds: Twin vaccine T cell responses reportedly seemed partly convergent, partly personalized.

This rearrangement joins TRBV5-1 to TRBJ2-1, with TRBD2 matching 9 bases. The TCR comes from a woman aged 18 to 35 in good health. The sample taken for sequencing was CD8+ T cells sorted from blood. The CDR3 protein is CASSLSLAGINEQFF. CDR3 nucleotides: TGCGCCAGCAGCTTGAGCCTAGCGGGAATAAATGAGCAGTTCTTC.